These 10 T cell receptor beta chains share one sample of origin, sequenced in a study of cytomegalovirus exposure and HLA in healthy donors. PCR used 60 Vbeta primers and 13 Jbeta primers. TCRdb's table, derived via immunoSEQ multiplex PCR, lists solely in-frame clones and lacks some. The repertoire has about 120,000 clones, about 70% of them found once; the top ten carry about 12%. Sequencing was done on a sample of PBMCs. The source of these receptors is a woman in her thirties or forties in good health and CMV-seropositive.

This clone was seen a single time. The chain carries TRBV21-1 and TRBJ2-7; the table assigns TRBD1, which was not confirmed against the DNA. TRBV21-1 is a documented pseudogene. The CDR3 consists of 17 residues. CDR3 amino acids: CASSKALRGDRVHEQYF. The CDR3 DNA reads TGTGCCAGCAGCAAAGCGCTGAGGGGGGACAGGGTGCACGAGCAGTACTTC.

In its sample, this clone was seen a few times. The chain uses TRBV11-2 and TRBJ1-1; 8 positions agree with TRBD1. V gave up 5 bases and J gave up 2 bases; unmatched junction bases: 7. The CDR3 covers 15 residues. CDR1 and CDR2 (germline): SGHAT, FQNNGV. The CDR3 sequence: CASSTHRGLNTEAFF. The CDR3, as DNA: TGTGCCAGCAGCACGCACAGGGGGTTAAACACTGAAGCTTTCTTT.

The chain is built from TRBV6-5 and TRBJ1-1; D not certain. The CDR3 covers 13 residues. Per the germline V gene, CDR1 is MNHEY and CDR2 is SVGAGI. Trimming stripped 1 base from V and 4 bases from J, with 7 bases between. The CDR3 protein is CASSYWRATEAFF. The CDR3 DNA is TGTGCCAGCAGTTACTGGAGGGCCACTGAAGCTTTCTTT.

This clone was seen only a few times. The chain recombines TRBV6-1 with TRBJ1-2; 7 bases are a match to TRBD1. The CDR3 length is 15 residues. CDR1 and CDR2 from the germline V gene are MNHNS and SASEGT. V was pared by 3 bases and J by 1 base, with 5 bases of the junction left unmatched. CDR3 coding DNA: TGTGCCAGCAGTGAGGGACAGATAATTAACTATGGCTACACCTTC. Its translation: CASSEGQIINYGYTF.

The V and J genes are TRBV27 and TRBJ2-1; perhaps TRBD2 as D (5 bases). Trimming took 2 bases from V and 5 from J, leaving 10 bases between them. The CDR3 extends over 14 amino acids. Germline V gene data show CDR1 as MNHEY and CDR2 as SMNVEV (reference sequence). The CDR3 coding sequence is TGTGCCAGCAGTTTAAGATGGGGAGACAATGAGCAGTTCTTC. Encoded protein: CASSLRWGDNEQFF.

The CDR3 spells CASSLDRASYEQYF. The CDR3 nucleotides are TGTGCCAGCAGCTTAGACAGGGCCTCCTACGAGCAGTACTTC. The V gene is TRBV7-9, the J gene TRBJ2-7; possible D gene TRBD1, 6 bases. Germline loops: CDR1 SEHNR, CDR2 FQNEAQ (reference sequence). The CDR3 length is 14 residues. The V end was cut by 1 base, the J end by 0 bases, with 7 bases between. Supplemented by reference TRBV7-9 and TRBJ2-7, the full variable domain reads DTGVSQNPRHKITKRGQNVTFRCDPISEHNRLYWYRQTLGQGPEFLTYFQNEAQLEKSRLLSDRFSAERPKGSFSTLEIQRTEQGDSAMYLCASSLDRASYEQYFGPGTRLTVT.

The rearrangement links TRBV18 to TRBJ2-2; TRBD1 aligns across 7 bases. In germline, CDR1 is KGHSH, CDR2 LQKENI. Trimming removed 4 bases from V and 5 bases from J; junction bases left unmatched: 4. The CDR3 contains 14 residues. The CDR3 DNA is TGTGCCAGCTCACACGGACAGGCGACCGGGGAGCTGTTTTTT. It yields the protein CASSHGQATGELFF.

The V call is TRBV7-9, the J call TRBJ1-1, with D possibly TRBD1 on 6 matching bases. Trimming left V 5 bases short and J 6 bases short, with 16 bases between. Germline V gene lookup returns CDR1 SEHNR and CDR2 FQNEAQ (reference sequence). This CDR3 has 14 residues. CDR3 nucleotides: TGTGCCAGCAGCCCAGACAGGTTCCCTTCTGAAGCTTTCTTT. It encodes CASSPDRFPSEAFF.

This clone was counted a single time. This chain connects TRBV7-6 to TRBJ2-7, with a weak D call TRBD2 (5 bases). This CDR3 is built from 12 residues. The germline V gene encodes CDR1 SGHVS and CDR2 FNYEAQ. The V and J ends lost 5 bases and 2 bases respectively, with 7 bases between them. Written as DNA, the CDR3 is TGTGCCAGCAGCCCGGGGACCTACGAGCAGTACTTC. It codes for CASSPGTYEQYF.

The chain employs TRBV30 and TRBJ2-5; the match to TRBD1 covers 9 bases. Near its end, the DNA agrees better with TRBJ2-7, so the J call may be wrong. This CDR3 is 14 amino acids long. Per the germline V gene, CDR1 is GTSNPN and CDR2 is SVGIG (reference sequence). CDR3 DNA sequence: TGTGCCGTCTGCCCCCGGGACAGGGCCTACGAGCAGTACTTC. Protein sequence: CAVCPRDRAYEQYF.